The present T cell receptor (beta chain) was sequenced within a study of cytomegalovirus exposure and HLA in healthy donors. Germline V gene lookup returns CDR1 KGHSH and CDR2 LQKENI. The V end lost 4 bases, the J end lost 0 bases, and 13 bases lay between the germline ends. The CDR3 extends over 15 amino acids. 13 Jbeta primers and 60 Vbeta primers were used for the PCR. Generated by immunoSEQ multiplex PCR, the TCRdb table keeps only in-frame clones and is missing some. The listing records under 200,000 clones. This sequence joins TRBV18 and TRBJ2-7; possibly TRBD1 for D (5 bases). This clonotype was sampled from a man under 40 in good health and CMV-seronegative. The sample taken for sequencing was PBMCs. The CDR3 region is CASSRGPDSSYEQYF. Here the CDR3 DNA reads TGTGCCAGCTCACGGGGCCCAGACAGCTCCTACGAGCAGTACTTC.